The entry that follows covers one TCR beta chain sequence. This specimen belongs to a study of cytomegalovirus exposure and HLA in healthy donors. The CDR3 consists of 12 residues. Germline V gene lookup returns CDR1 LNHDA and CDR2 SQIVND (reference sequence). V lost 1 base to trimming and J lost 3 bases, with 2 bases between them. The PCR contained 60 Vbeta and 13 Jbeta primers. Data came from immunoSEQ multiplex PCR; TCRdb stores just in-frame clones and leaves some out. The table includes about 170,000 clones, about 72% detected once. The clonotype comes from a human donor in good health. The chain is built from TRBV19 and TRBJ2-3, with unresolved D. Sequencing input: PBMCs. CDR3 DNA sequence: TGTGCCAGTAGTATAGCTACAGATACGCAGTATTTT. This codes for CASSIATDTQYF.